A selection of T cell receptor beta chains follows, all from one sample in a study of cytomegalovirus exposure and HLA in healthy donors. The data were produced by immunoSEQ multiplex PCR, yet TCRdb's version contains in-frame clones alone and is incomplete. Of under 200,000 clones listed, about three quarters are singletons. The specimen sequenced was PBMCs. The receptors were gathered from a woman between 35 and 50 years old in good health and CMV-seropositive. The CDR3 runs from the conserved cysteine through the conserved F or W. Fields, in order: J gene, CDR3 length, V gene, D gene, clone size, CDR3 DNA, CDR3 protein. D genes are given only for firm matches. Size tells how often a clone was seen (once, few, many) or the class of an expanded clone, and some rows leave it out.

j_gene: TRBJ2-7; len: 14; v_gene: TRBV7-2; d_gene: .; abundance: .; CDR3nt: TGTGCCAGCAGCTCGGCCGGGTTCTCCTACGAGCAGTACTTC; CDR3aa: CASSSAGFSYEQYF
j_gene: TRBJ1-1; len: 14; v_gene: TRBV5-4; d_gene: .; abundance: .; CDR3nt: TGTGCCAGCAGCTCCACAGGGTTAGGCACTGAAGCTTTCTTT; CDR3aa: CASSSTGLGTEAFF
j_gene: TRBJ2-5; len: 17; v_gene: TRBV7-2; d_gene: .; abundance: .; CDR3nt: TGTGCCAGCAGCCGAGACATCTTGGGACTGGGGGGAGAGACCCAGTACTTC; CDR3aa: CASSRDILGLGGETQYF
j_gene: TRBJ1-1; len: 16; v_gene: TRBV6-5; d_gene: .; abundance: .; CDR3nt: TGTGCCAGCAGTTACTCGCGTGAGGTGATGAACACTGAAGCTTTCTTT; CDR3aa: CASSYSREVMNTEAFF
j_gene: TRBJ1-5; len: 14; v_gene: TRBV7-2; d_gene: .; abundance: .; CDR3nt: TGTGCCAGCAGCTTAGGGCAGATCAATCAGCCCCAGCATTTT; CDR3aa: CASSLGQINQPQHF
j_gene: TRBJ1-1; len: 15; v_gene: TRBV28; d_gene: .; abundance: .; CDR3nt: TGTGCCAGCAGTCCCTACCGCGCGGTGAACACTGAAGCTTTCTTT; CDR3aa: CASSPYRAVNTEAFF
j_gene: TRBJ2-2; len: 19; v_gene: TRBV5-1; d_gene: TRBD2; abundance: .; CDR3nt: TGCGCCAGCAGCCCTTGGGTGGTGGCTAGCGGGAGTAGTACGGGGGAGCTGTTTTTT; CDR3aa: CASSPWVVASGSSTGELFF
j_gene: TRBJ1-1; len: 13; v_gene: TRBV6-1; d_gene: .; abundance: .; CDR3nt: TGTGCCAGCAATCGGGGATTGAACACTGAAGCTTTCTTT; CDR3aa: CASNRGLNTEAFF
j_gene: TRBJ2-2; len: 15; v_gene: TRBV19; d_gene: .; abundance: .; CDR3nt: TGTGCCAGCAGTCGGGAGAGGGCAGGAACCGGGGAGCTGTTTTTT; CDR3aa: CASSRERAGTGELFF
j_gene: TRBJ2-3; len: 16; v_gene: TRBV15; d_gene: TRBD1; abundance: .; CDR3nt: TGTGCCACCAGCAGGGGGACAGGGGGCCTAGCAGATACGCAGTATTTT; CDR3aa: CATSRGTGGLADTQYF
j_gene: TRBJ2-7; len: 18; v_gene: TRBV18; d_gene: .; abundance: .; CDR3nt: TGTGCCAGCTCACGGGTGGGCGGGACGACAGGGAGTTCCTACGAGCAGTACTTC; CDR3aa: CASSRVGGTTGSSYEQYF
j_gene: TRBJ2-3; len: 18; v_gene: TRBV25-1; d_gene: TRBD2; abundance: .; CDR3nt: TGTGCCAGCAGTGGACCCCCCGGGACTAGCGGGATCACAGATACGCAGTATTTT; CDR3aa: CASSGPPGTSGITDTQYF
j_gene: TRBJ2-7; len: 16; v_gene: TRBV7-6; d_gene: .; abundance: .; CDR3nt: TGTGCCAGCAGCCCTTATACAGGTTCCCCCCTCTACGAGCAGTACTTC; CDR3aa: CASSPYTGSPLYEQYF
j_gene: TRBJ1-2; len: 16; v_gene: TRBV25-1; d_gene: .; abundance: .; CDR3nt: TGTGCCAGCAGTGATCCCCTAGGGGGTTCCGGCTATGGCTACACCTTC; CDR3aa: CASSDPLGGSGYGYTF
j_gene: TRBJ1-2; len: 14; v_gene: TRBV28; d_gene: .; abundance: .; CDR3nt: TGTGCCAGCAGCTCCTCCGACAGACGCTATGGCTACACCTTC; CDR3aa: CASSSSDRRYGYTF
j_gene: TRBJ2-7; len: 15; v_gene: TRBV6-5; d_gene: TRBD1; abundance: .; CDR3nt: TGTGCCAGCAGACGGGACAGCCTCACCTTGTACGAGCAGTACTTC; CDR3aa: CASRRDSLTLYEQYF
j_gene: TRBJ1-2; len: 14; v_gene: TRBV6-6; d_gene: TRBD1; abundance: .; CDR3nt: TGTGCCAGCAGTTATGGACAGGGGATCTATGGCTACACCTTC; CDR3aa: CASSYGQGIYGYTF
j_gene: TRBJ2-1; len: 14; v_gene: TRBV7-9; d_gene: TRBD2; abundance: .; CDR3nt: TGTGCCAGCAGGGCAGCGGGGGGCGGATATGAGCAGTTCTTC; CDR3aa: CASRAAGGGYEQFF
j_gene: TRBJ1-2; len: 12; v_gene: TRBV29-1; d_gene: TRBD1; abundance: .; CDR3nt: TGCAGCGTTGAAGGGCAGGGGGGTGGCTACACCTTC; CDR3aa: CSVEGQGGGYTF
j_gene: TRBJ2-5; len: 10; v_gene: TRBV7-2; d_gene: .; abundance: .; CDR3nt: TGTGCCAGCAGCCTAGAGACCCAGTACTTC; CDR3aa: CASSLETQYF
j_gene: TRBJ1-6; len: 15; v_gene: TRBV6-1; d_gene: .; abundance: .; CDR3nt: TGTGCCAGCAGTGATATAATAGGGAGGCACTCACCCCTCCACTTT; CDR3aa: CASSDIIGRHSPLHF
j_gene: TRBJ1-3; len: 13; v_gene: TRBV5-1; d_gene: .; abundance: .; CDR3nt: TGCGCCAGCAGCTTGGGGCCTGGAAACACCATATATTTT; CDR3aa: CASSLGPGNTIYF
j_gene: TRBJ2-3; len: 15; v_gene: TRBV5-1; d_gene: .; abundance: .; CDR3nt: TGCGCCAGCAGCTTGGCCTTTCCAGGGTCAGATACGCAGTATTTT; CDR3aa: CASSLAFPGSDTQYF
j_gene: TRBJ2-7; len: 15; v_gene: TRBV18; d_gene: TRBD1; abundance: .; CDR3nt: TGTGCCAGCTCACCAACAGGACAGGGGGCCCACGAGCAGTACTTC; CDR3aa: CASSPTGQGAHEQYF
j_gene: TRBJ2-1; len: 14; v_gene: TRBV27; d_gene: .; abundance: .; CDR3nt: TGTGCCAGCACTCCGAGCGGCTATATAAATGAGCAGTTCTTC; CDR3aa: CASTPSGYINEQFF
j_gene: TRBJ2-7; len: 14; v_gene: TRBV14; d_gene: .; abundance: .; CDR3nt: TGTGCCAGCAGCCAAGAAGGTGACCAGGACGAGCAGTACTTC; CDR3aa: CASSQEGDQDEQYF
j_gene: TRBJ1-2; len: 16; v_gene: TRBV14; d_gene: .; abundance: .; CDR3nt: TGTGCCAGCAGCCAATTAGGCCGGGAGACTAACTATGGCTACACCTTC; CDR3aa: CASSQLGRETNYGYTF
j_gene: TRBJ1-3; len: 15; v_gene: TRBV14; d_gene: TRBD1; abundance: .; CDR3nt: TGTGCCAGCAGCCAAGGACAGGGGGCTGGAAACACCATATATTTT; CDR3aa: CASSQGQGAGNTIYF
j_gene: TRBJ2-7; len: 15; v_gene: TRBV6-5; d_gene: .; abundance: once; CDR3nt: TGTGCCAGCAGTTATAGTCAGGCAGGCACCTACGAGCAGTACTTC; CDR3aa: CASSYSQAGTYEQYF
j_gene: TRBJ1-2; len: 14; v_gene: TRBV30; d_gene: .; abundance: .; CDR3nt: TGTGCCTGGGCCGGAGGCAGGGGAAGAGATGGCTACACCTTC; CDR3aa: CAWAGGRGRDGYTF
j_gene: TRBJ1-2; len: 17; v_gene: TRBV4-3; d_gene: TRBD1; abundance: .; CDR3nt: TGCGCCAGCAGCCAAGATCTGGGACAGGGTTGGAGGTATGGCTACACCTTC; CDR3aa: CASSQDLGQGWRYGYTF
j_gene: TRBJ2-3; len: 13; v_gene: TRBV2; d_gene: .; abundance: .; CDR3nt: TGTGCCAGCAGCTGGGCGGGCGCAGATACGCAGTATTTT; CDR3aa: CASSWAGADTQYF
j_gene: TRBJ2-7; len: 15; v_gene: TRBV5-8; d_gene: TRBD1; abundance: .; CDR3nt: TGTGCCAGCAGCTTGGGACAGGGTGTAAGCTACGAGCAGTACTTC; CDR3aa: CASSLGQGVSYEQYF
j_gene: TRBJ2-3; len: 13; v_gene: TRBV27; d_gene: .; abundance: .; CDR3nt: TGTGCCAGCAGGGGGACTAGCACAGATACGCAGTATTTT; CDR3aa: CASRGTSTDTQYF
j_gene: TRBJ2-1; len: 15; v_gene: TRBV19; d_gene: .; abundance: .; CDR3nt: TGTGCCAGTAGTATAGATCGCCAGCGGGCCAATGAGCAGTTCTTC; CDR3aa: CASSIDRQRANEQFF
j_gene: TRBJ2-3; len: 15; v_gene: TRBV19; d_gene: TRBD1; abundance: .; CDR3nt: TGTGCCAGTAGCACGCAGGACAGGGAAACAGATACGCAGTATTTT; CDR3aa: CASSTQDRETDTQYF
j_gene: TRBJ2-7; len: 13; v_gene: TRBV28; d_gene: .; abundance: .; CDR3nt: TGTGCCAGTCAGAGACCGGGGTCCTACGAGCAGTACTTC; CDR3aa: CASQRPGSYEQYF
j_gene: TRBJ1-1; len: 15; v_gene: TRBV5-1; d_gene: TRBD1; abundance: .; CDR3nt: TGCGCCAGCAGGATCCGACAGGGGCCGAACACTGAAGCTTTCTTT; CDR3aa: CASRIRQGPNTEAFF
j_gene: TRBJ1-1; len: 12; v_gene: TRBV29-1; d_gene: .; abundance: .; CDR3nt: TGCAGCGTTGAGGGACTGTACACTGAAGCTTTCTTT; CDR3aa: CSVEGLYTEAFF
j_gene: TRBJ1-4; len: 16; v_gene: TRBV12-1; d_gene: .; abundance: .; CDR3nt: TGTGCCAGCAGCCCGACACCTTCTGCAACTAATGAAAAACTGTTTTTT; CDR3aa: CASSPTPSATNEKLFF
j_gene: TRBJ2-5; len: 14; v_gene: TRBV5-6; d_gene: .; abundance: .; CDR3nt: TGTGCCAGCAGCCCCAGGATGGGGGGAGAGACCCAGTACTTC; CDR3aa: CASSPRMGGETQYF
j_gene: TRBJ2-7; len: 16; v_gene: TRBV11-2; d_gene: TRBD1; abundance: .; CDR3nt: TGTGCCAGCAGCCCGACAGGGGCAAACCCCCTTGGGGAGCAGTACTTC; CDR3aa: CASSPTGANPLGEQYF
j_gene: TRBJ2-7; len: 14; v_gene: TRBV7-6; d_gene: TRBD1; abundance: .; CDR3nt: TGTGCCAGCAGCTTAGCGCGTTACAGGGGCGAGCAGTACTTC; CDR3aa: CASSLARYRGEQYF
j_gene: TRBJ2-1; len: 13; v_gene: TRBV29-1; d_gene: .; abundance: once; CDR3nt: TGCAGCGTTGAGGAGACGAATTACAATGAGCAGTTCTTC; CDR3aa: CSVEETNYNEQFF
j_gene: TRBJ1-2; len: 13; v_gene: TRBV19; d_gene: .; abundance: few; CDR3nt: TGTGCCAGTAGTATGCAGGGCGGCTATGGCTACACCTTC; CDR3aa: CASSMQGGYGYTF
j_gene: TRBJ1-6; len: 15; v_gene: TRBV30; d_gene: .; abundance: .; CDR3nt: TGTGCCTGGAGTGTACGGGGGGGCCTGCATTCACCCCTCCACTTT; CDR3aa: CAWSVRGGLHSPLHF
j_gene: TRBJ2-7; len: 14; v_gene: TRBV15; d_gene: .; abundance: .; CDR3nt: TGTGCCACCAGCAGAGTGGTCGGAGAGTACGAGCAGTACTTC; CDR3aa: CATSRVVGEYEQYF
j_gene: TRBJ2-7; len: 14; v_gene: TRBV7-7; d_gene: .; abundance: .; CDR3nt: TGTGCCAGCAGCTTAGGGGCCTGGGTTGGCGAGCAGTACTTC; CDR3aa: CASSLGAWVGEQYF
j_gene: TRBJ1-2; len: 16; v_gene: TRBV5-4; d_gene: TRBD1; abundance: .; CDR3nt: TGTGCCAGCAGCTTGTGGACAGGGGGAGGAAACTATGGCTACACCTTC; CDR3aa: CASSLWTGGGNYGYTF
j_gene: TRBJ2-1; len: 11; v_gene: TRBV20-1; d_gene: .; abundance: few; CDR3nt: TGCAGTGCTGACACTAGCTTTGAGCAGTTCTTC; CDR3aa: CSADTSFEQFF
j_gene: TRBJ1-2; len: 14; v_gene: TRBV6-6; d_gene: TRBD1; abundance: .; CDR3nt: TGTGCCAGCAGCCCCACGACAGGGAACTATGGCTACACCTTC; CDR3aa: CASSPTTGNYGYTF
j_gene: TRBJ2-7; len: 16; v_gene: TRBV18; d_gene: .; abundance: .; CDR3nt: TGTGCCAGCTCATCGTTCGGGGGACAGACCACCTACGAGCAGTACTTC; CDR3aa: CASSSFGGQTTYEQYF
j_gene: TRBJ1-2; len: 14; v_gene: TRBV6-5; d_gene: TRBD1; abundance: .; CDR3nt: TGTGCCAGCAGTGCCGGGACAGGGCCGCGAAGCTACACCTTC; CDR3aa: CASSAGTGPRSYTF
j_gene: TRBJ2-7; len: 13; v_gene: TRBV2; d_gene: .; abundance: .; CDR3nt: TGTGCCACCACAGGGACATCCTCCTACGAGCAGTACTTC; CDR3aa: CATTGTSSYEQYF
j_gene: TRBJ2-5; len: 17; v_gene: TRBV9; d_gene: .; abundance: .; CDR3nt: TGTGCCAGCAGCGTAGGGCTGGAGGGGGCTTCTATAGAGACCCAGTACTTC; CDR3aa: CASSVGLEGASIETQYF